A selection of T cell receptor beta chains follows, all from one sample in a study of T cell responses to AZD1222 COVID-19 vaccine. Profiling relied on immunoSEQ multiplex PCR, and the TCRdb table lists in-frame clones only, not all of them. The table shows hundreds of thousands of clones, with around 93% occurring only once. Sequenced here: peripheral blood, sampled on day 0 of MenACWY control vaccination. All receptors come from an adult in good health. The CDR3 runs from the conserved cysteine through the conserved F or W.

TRBV18	TRBJ2-5	CASSPRVGLSQETQYF
TRBV4-2	TRBJ2-1	CASSPRRTSGGFYNEQFF
TRBV18	TRBJ1-5	CASSAGTGQTGRPQHF
TRBV18	TRBJ1-5	CASSPERSNQPQHF
TRBV5-4	TRBJ1-6	CASSFGQTRTLHF
TRBV7-3	TRBJ1-2	CASSFPGNYGYTF
TRBV7-9	TRBJ1-2	CASSLQGLNYGYTF
TRBV5-5	TRBJ1-2	CASSLGGQIYGYTF
TRBV2	TRBJ2-5	CASMGETQYF
TRBV2	TRBJ2-2	CASSELGLRTGELFF
TRBV6-6	TRBJ1-1	CASSRDRGTEAFF
TRBV3-1/TRBV3-2	TRBJ2-3	CASSQRTTGDTDTQYF
TRBV3-1/TRBV3-2	TRBJ2-2	CASSQDGTRFFGELFF
TRBV18	TRBJ2-2	CASSPGQPSTGELFF
TRBV6-2/TRBV6-3	TRBJ1-6	CASSTDRGRVSPLHF
TRBV3-1/TRBV3-2	TRBJ2-7	CASSPQRGVYEQYF
TRBV5-4	TRBJ1-2	CASSFEYQRSNYGYTF
TRBV28	TRBJ2-3	CASSFAGARADTQYF
TRBV3-1/TRBV3-2	TRBJ1-1	CASSQPGGRMNTEAFF
TRBV6-2/TRBV6-3	TRBJ1-2	CASSYSIQTFYGYTF
TRBV7-9	TRBJ2-6	CASSTRLSGANVLTF
TRBV3-1/TRBV3-2	TRBJ1-2	CASSPLPGQGDYGYTF
TRBV5-4	TRBJ1-6	CASSLPSGTGLSPLHF
TRBV2	TRBJ1-2	CASSVLTGGNYGYTF
TRBV4-3	TRBJ1-6	CASSQELGVGSPLHF
TRBV15	TRBJ1-5	CATSRDRQGLGFGNQPQHF
TRBV6-2/TRBV6-3	TRBJ1-5	CASSYAQGRGRNQPQHF
TRBV6-5	TRBJ1-1	CASSYDRLNTEAFF
TRBV14	TRBJ1-4	CASSQTILNEKLFF
TRBV6-2/TRBV6-3	TRBJ1-2	CASSSAESSVYGYTF
TRBV3-1/TRBV3-2	TRBJ2-1	CASSPGGAAYNEQFF
TRBV5-8	TRBJ1-6	CASSFRTGAGSSPLHF
TRBV18	TRBJ1-1	CASSHGTGYTEAFF
TRBV6-5	TRBJ1-2	CASSFGQVYGYTF
TRBV13	TRBJ1-6	CASSLWTASYNSPLHF
TRBV5-1	TRBJ2-5	CASSFPLTSGGETQYF
TRBV12-3/TRBV12-4	TRBJ1-2	CASSTGTGVAYTF
TRBV7-2	TRBJ2-2	CASTGHPSTGELFF
TRBV7-9	TRBJ2-3	CASSLGAGATDTQYF
TRBV5-6	TRBJ2-3	CASSLGQGTQYF
TRBV28	TRBJ2-2	CASSFAFGGELFF
TRBV6-5	TRBJ1-4	CASRAQGRSEKLFF
TRBV18	TRBJ2-2	CASSPGQGGTGELFF
TRBV6-1	TRBJ1-3	CASSESWRSGNTIYF
TRBV7-9	TRBJ2-7	CASSFSEAREQYF
TRBV28	TRBJ1-1	CASRPDRGVGAFF
TRBV7-9	TRBJ1-2	CASSSPRGQGNYGYTF
TRBV7-9	TRBJ2-7	CASSRPDSSYEQYF
TRBV30	TRBJ1-4	CAWSGSAWLKLFF
TRBV12-3/TRBV12-4	TRBJ2-1	CASSPRQGEQFF
TRBV5-4	TRBJ2-3	CASSAPGQGTDTQYF
TRBV28	TRBJ1-5	CASSRGHFNQPQHF
TRBV10-1	TRBJ2-7	CASSDSYEQYF